This is a list of T cell receptor beta chains from one sample in a study of Graves' ophthalmopathy and Graves' hyperthyroidism. TCRdb re-called the multiplex PCR reads through MiXCR, storing one row per CDR3 protein. The data show over 150,000 distinct CDR3 sequences, approximately 38% seen once. The sequenced sample consisted of peripheral blood. Source of these receptors: a woman aged 40 to 50 with Graves' ophthalmopathy. CDR3s leave out the opening cysteine and the closing phenylalanine or tryptophan. Rows give clone size only sometimes, using once, few, many, or a class for an expanded clone.

TRBV11-1	many	TRBJ1-1	ASSLRDIDTEAF
TRBV12-3/TRBV12-4	NA	TRBJ1-1	ASSLWLGTEAF
TRBV2	many	TRBJ2-5	ASSEAMGIQETQY
TRBV6-5	few	TRBJ1-1	ASSYLRLRNTEAF
TRBV19	many	TRBJ1-1	ASSVKGQVGFEAF
TRBV19	many	TRBJ1-2	ASSIRGTYGYT
TRBV7-9	once	TRBJ1-1	ASSSLRGTEAF
TRBV29-1	NA	TRBJ1-2	SVVTGANYGYT
TRBV24-1	NA	TRBJ2-7	ATSEAGVLEQY
TRBV20-1	NA	TRBJ2-7	SARDAGTSPLSGRFEQY